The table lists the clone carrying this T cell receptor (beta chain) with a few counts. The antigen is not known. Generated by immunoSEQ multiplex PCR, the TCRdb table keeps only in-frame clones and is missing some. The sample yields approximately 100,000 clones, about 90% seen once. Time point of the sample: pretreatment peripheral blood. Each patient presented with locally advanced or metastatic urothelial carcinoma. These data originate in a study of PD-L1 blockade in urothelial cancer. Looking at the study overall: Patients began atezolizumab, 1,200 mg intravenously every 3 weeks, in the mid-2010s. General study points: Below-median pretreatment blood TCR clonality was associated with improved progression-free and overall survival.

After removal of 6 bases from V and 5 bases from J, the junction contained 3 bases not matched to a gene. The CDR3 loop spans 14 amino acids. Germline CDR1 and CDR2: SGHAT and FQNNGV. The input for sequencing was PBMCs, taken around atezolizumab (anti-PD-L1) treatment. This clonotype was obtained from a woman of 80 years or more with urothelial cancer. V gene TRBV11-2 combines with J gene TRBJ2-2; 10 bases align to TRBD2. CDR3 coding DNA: TGTGCCAGCAGGCTAGCGGGAGTTACCGGGGAGCTGTTTTTT. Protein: CASRLAGVTGELFF.